The 28 T cell receptor beta chains reported below all come from one sample, sequenced in a study of T cells in localized non-small cell lung cancer. The data were produced by immunoSEQ multiplex PCR, yet TCRdb's version contains in-frame clones alone and is incomplete. In the table there are about 1,200 clones, 20% to 30% of which are singletons. Sequencing used normal lung tissue next to the tumor, obtained before any cancer treatment. These receptors were collected from a man between 40 and 69 years old with stage II lung adenocarcinoma.

This clone was observed a few times. The chain recombines TRBV19 with TRBJ2-1; D gene ambiguous. The CDR3 extends over 12 amino acids. V was pared by 5 bases and J by 6 bases, with 8 bases between. The germline V gene encodes CDR1 LNHDA and CDR2 SQIVND (reference sequence). The CDR3, as DNA: TGTGCCAGTAGTCATAATACCAATGAGCAGTTCTTC. Translating gives CASSHNTNEQFF.

This clone was seen a few times. The chain employs TRBV9 and TRBJ2-7; 11 bases align to TRBD1. The CDR3 consists of 16 residues. V was pared by 5 bases and J by 7 bases, with 14 bases of the junction left unmatched. CDR1 and CDR2 from the germline V gene are SGDLS and YYNGEE. The CDR3 is CASSEYAGTGGIEQYF. For the CDR3, the DNA is TGTGCCAGCAGTGAATACGCCGGGACAGGGGGGATTGAGCAGTACTTC.

This clone was counted between two and nine times. The rearrangement joins TRBV14 to TRBJ2-5; unclear D gene. V was pared by 0 bases and J by 2 bases, with 4 bases between. Germline CDR1 reads SGHDN; CDR2 reads FVKESK. The CDR3 extends over 13 amino acids. CDR3 region: CASSQELQETQYF. The CDR3 DNA sequence: TGTGCCAGCAGCCAAGAACTACAAGAGACCCAGTACTTC.

The V and J genes are TRBV19 and TRBJ2-3; D is uncertain. CDR1 and CDR2 (germline): LNHDA, SQIVND (reference sequence). The CDR3 is 12 residues long. V was shortened by 3 bases and J by 6 bases, with 7 bases between the two germline ends. The DNA for the CDR3 is TGTGCCAGTAGTATTAATACTGATACGCAGTATTTT. Its translation is CASSINTDTQYF.

The chain employs TRBV19 and TRBJ1-1; a possible D gene is TRBD1 (5 bases). V was trimmed by 6 bases and J by 1 base, leaving 15 bases between them. The CDR3 runs to 15 residues. Germline loops: CDR1 LNHDA, CDR2 SQIVND (reference sequence). This CDR3 reads CASRVWDRWNTEAFF. The CDR3 DNA sequence: TGTGCCAGTAGAGTCTGGGACCGCTGGAACACTGAAGCTTTCTTT. Variable domain in full (rest from reference TRBV19 and TRBJ1-1): DGGITQSPKYLFRKEGQNVTLSCEQNLNHDAMYWYRQDPGQGLRLIYYSQIVNDFQKGDIAEGYSVSREKKESFPLTVTSAQKNPTAFYLCASRVWDRWNTEAFFGQGTRLTVV.

This clone counts as large. The CDR3 bases are TGTGCCAGCAGTGATGTTGGCAGGGGCACTGAAGCTTTCTTT. Protein: CASSDVGRGTEAFF. The chain couples TRBV6-8 to TRBJ1-1; the D gene is possibly TRBD1 (6 bases). Deletions cut 5 bases from V and 4 bases from J, with 14 bases between. This CDR3 has 14 residues. Germline V gene data show CDR1 as MNHGY and CDR2 as SAAAGT.

Only a few counts were recorded for this clone. The V gene is TRBV29-1, the J gene TRBJ2-5; 11 bases are shared with TRBD2. Germline V gene data show CDR1 as SQVTM and CDR2 as ANQGSEA. The CDR3 is 15 amino acids. The ends lost 4 bases at V and 3 bases at J; junction bases unmatched: 7. CDR3 loop: CSVGPPTSGKETQYF. Written as DNA, the CDR3 is TGCAGCGTTGGCCCCCCGACTAGCGGGAAAGAGACCCAGTACTTC.

The chain recombines TRBV5-1 with TRBJ2-5; 8 nucleotides agree with TRBD2. With 4 bases clipped from V and 0 bases from J, the junction kept 8 bases outside the gene matches. The CDR3 loop spans 16 amino acids. From germline, CDR1 is SGHRS and CDR2 YFSETQ. CDR3 in DNA: TGCGCCAGCAGCCCCCGGGAGGGGTTGAACCAAGAGACCCAGTACTTC. Protein sequence: CASSPREGLNQETQYF.

The J gene is TRBJ2-1, the V gene TRBV6-8, with D tentatively TRBD1 (6 bases). The CDR3 runs to 15 residues. The V gene's germline CDR1 is MNHGY and CDR2 SAAAGT. The germline V and J ends were trimmed by 2 bases and 3 bases, with 11 bases remaining between them. CDR3 sequence (DNA): TGTGCCAGCAGTTACAAGGGGGTTCGCTACAATGAGCAGTTCTTC. It specifies CASSYKGVRYNEQFF.

In its sample, this clone was seen a few times. The chain has TRBV11-3 and TRBJ1-1, with no clear D. Germline V lookup: CDR1 SGHNT, CDR2 YENEEA. CDR3 size: 14 residues. V dropped 0 bases and J dropped 4 bases, with 9 bases sitting between them. CDR3 DNA sequence: TGTGCCAGCAGCTTAGACGATTATGGCACTGAAGCTTTCTTT. It specifies CASSLDDYGTEAFF.

The chain combines TRBV18 with TRBJ2-3, with D unclear. In germline, CDR1 is KGHSH, CDR2 LQKENI. The CDR3 length is 12 residues. V lost 4 bases and J 4 bases, leaving 6 bases between the germline ends. CDR3: CASSLSSDTQYF. For the CDR3, the DNA is TGTGCCAGCTCACTGAGCTCAGATACGCAGTATTTT.

This clone is labeled as medium-sized. V gene TRBV23-1 combines with J gene TRBJ2-5, with 7 bases identical to TRBD2. TRBV23-1 is sorted into the ORF group, with uncertain function. V was clipped by 10 bases and J by 1 base; unmatched bases: 15. This CDR3 contains 16 residues. CDR3 in DNA: TGCGCCACTACACCTTCTTGGCGGGGGACCCAAGAGACCCAGTACTTC. Translated, it gives CATTPSWRGTQETQYF.

CDR3 DNA sequence: TGCAGCGTCCTAGCGGGGGGGCCCCAAGAGACCCAGTACTTC. Its translation: CSVLAGGPQETQYF. The chain is built from TRBV29-1 and TRBJ2-5, with 12 positions matching TRBD2. The CDR3 sequence is 14 residues long. The germline gives CDR1 SQVTM, CDR2 ANQGSEA. With V trimmed by 6 bases and J by 1 base, 3 bases remained unmatched.

This clone was detected a few times. This chain connects TRBV19 to TRBJ1-1; a possible D gene is TRBD1 (6 bases). The CDR3 runs to 14 residues. From germline, CDR1 is LNHDA and CDR2 SQIVND (reference sequence). V shed 3 bases and J shed 1 base, with 9 bases lying between them. CDR3 sequence: CASSMGAENTEAFF. The CDR3 nucleotides read TGTGCCAGTAGTATGGGGGCGGAGAACACTGAAGCTTTCTTT.

This clone was recorded a few times. V gene TRBV11-3 combines with J gene TRBJ2-3; the D gene is possibly TRBD1 (6 bases). The CDR3 has 15 amino acids. The V end was cut by 7 bases, the J end by 3 bases, with 17 bases between. Germline loops: CDR1 SGHNT, CDR2 YENEEA. For the CDR3, the DNA is TGTGCCAGCACTCCGGGACAACTAGAGACAGATACGCAGTATTTT. It yields the protein CASTPGQLETDTQYF.

Concerning this clone: With a much larger clone just one base away, this may be a read error. The sample holds other DNA sequences that translate to the same CDR3. The chain joins TRBV6-8 to TRBJ1-2, with 9 positions matching TRBD1. Trimming at V came to 4 bases and at J to 4 bases, leaving 13 bases not matched to a gene. The CDR3 runs to 17 residues. The germline V gene encodes CDR1 MNHGY and CDR2 SAAAGT. As DNA, the CDR3 is TGTGCCAGCAGTTCTCCTTCGGGGACAGGGAAAGGCTATGGCTACACCTTC. Translation gives CASSSPSGTGKGYGYTF.

The chain employs TRBV18 and TRBJ2-5; no firm D call. The CDR3 runs 12 residues. With 0 bases removed from V and 2 bases from J, the gap between germline ends came to 1 base. Germline V gene lookup returns CDR1 KGHSH and CDR2 LQKENI. The CDR3 sequence is CASSPPQETQYF. In DNA, the CDR3 is TGTGCCAGCTCACCACCTCAAGAGACCCAGTACTTC. Together with reference TRBV18 and TRBJ2-5, the CDR3 gives the full variable domain: NAGVMQNPRHLVRRRGQEARLRCSPMKGHSHVYWYRQLPEEGLKFMVYLQKENIIDESGMPKERFSAEFPKEGPSILRIQQVVRGDSAAYFCASSPPQETQYFGPGTRLLVL.

The J gene is TRBJ1-1, the V gene TRBV19, with D perhaps matching TRBD1 (5 bases). Germline CDR1 is LNHDA and CDR2 is SQIVND (reference sequence). V was trimmed by 5 bases and J by 2 bases, leaving 9 bases between them. The CDR3 runs 13 residues. In DNA, the CDR3 is TGTGCCAGTAGTCGTGGGACTAACACTGAAGCTTTCTTT. Protein product: CASSRGTNTEAFF. Variable domain in full (rest from reference TRBV19 and TRBJ1-1): DGGITQSPKYLFRKEGQNVTLSCEQNLNHDAMYWYRQDPGQGLRLIYYSQIVNDFQKGDIAEGYSVSREKKESFPLTVTSAQKNPTAFYLCASSRGTNTEAFFGQGTRLTVV.

CDR3 region: CASGSGTGNTGELFF. The CDR3 DNA sequence: TGCGCCAGCGGATCCGGGACAGGGAACACCGGGGAGCTGTTTTTT. The V gene is TRBV5-1, the J gene TRBJ2-2, with 8 bases that match TRBD1. CDR1 is SGHRS, CDR2 YFSETQ, per germline. CDR3 length: 15 residues. With V trimmed by 7 bases and J by 1 base, 6 bases remained unmatched.

V usage is TRBV28 and J usage is TRBJ1-1, with D unclear. CDR3 size: 12 residues. The germline gives CDR1 MDHEN, CDR2 SYDVKM. The V end was cut by 5 bases, the J end by 3 bases, with 7 bases between. In DNA, the CDR3 is TGTGCCAGCAGTGAAGGGTACACTGAAGCTTTCTTT. It translates to CASSEGYTEAFF.

The chain links TRBV6-8 to TRBJ1-1; D possibly corresponds to TRBD1 (5 bases). Trimming removed 5 bases at V and 2 bases at J, with 12 bases between. The CDR3 sequence is 14 residues long. Germline V gene data show CDR1 as MNHGY and CDR2 as SAAAGT. CDR3 amino acids: CASSHRGRNTEAFF. The CDR3 bases are TGTGCCAGCAGTCACCGGGGCCGTAACACTGAAGCTTTCTTT.

This clone is labeled large. The gene calls are TRBV28 and TRBJ1-6; D gene ambiguous. This CDR3 region has 16 residues. Looked up from germline, CDR1 is MDHEN and CDR2 is SYDVKM. Trimming left V 1 base short and J 4 bases short, with 11 bases between. The CDR3 loop reads CASSLFSSPYNSPLHF. CDR3 coding DNA: TGTGCCAGCAGTTTATTCTCCAGTCCTTATAATTCACCCCTCCACTTT.

This clone occurred once. The chain joins TRBV19 to TRBJ1-1; D remains ambiguous. Germline CDR1 reads LNHDA; CDR2 reads SQIVND (reference sequence). The CDR3 runs 14 residues. The ends were cut back, 7 bases at V and 4 bases at J, with 16 bases in the middle. DNA of the CDR3: TGTGCCAGTAATCTCGAGGTAGAAGGCACTGAAGCTTTCTTT. It encodes CASNLEVEGTEAFF.

This clone came up a few times. The chain is built from TRBV28 and TRBJ2-7; 10 nucleotides agree with TRBD1. There are 14 residues in the CDR3. Looked up from germline, CDR1 is MDHEN and CDR2 is SYDVKM. Losses at the gene ends were 5 bases for V and 7 bases for J; bases not matched to a gene: 8. In DNA form, the CDR3 reads TGTGCCAGCAGTCCTCGGGACAGGGGCTGGGAGCAGTACTTC. Its protein product is CASSPRDRGWEQYF.

The rearrangement links TRBV1 to TRBJ1-5; the D call of TRBD1 is as the table states it, not checked on the DNA. TRBV1 is given as a pseudogene. The CDR3 runs to 14 residues. The DNA for the CDR3 is TGCGCCAGCAGCCAAGCAGGAACCAATCAGCCCCAGCATTTT. It yields the protein CASSQAGTNQPQHF.

The chain employs TRBV6-8 and TRBJ1-3, with D perhaps matching TRBD1 (5 bases). V was trimmed by 5 bases and J by 2 bases, leaving 16 bases between them. Germline V gives CDR1 MNHGY, CDR2 SAAAGT. The CDR3 consists of 16 residues. The CDR3 is CASSPNSADTGNTIYF. For the CDR3, the DNA is TGTGCCAGCAGTCCTAACAGTGCGGACACTGGAAACACCATATATTTT.

J is TRBJ1-1 and V is TRBV5-1; D is perhaps TRBD1 (6 bases). This CDR3 has 14 amino acids. Trimming left V 4 bases short and J 1 base short, with 11 bases between. Germline V CDR1 and CDR2: SGHRS, YFSETQ. The CDR3 protein is CASSQQGPNTEAFF. The CDR3 DNA follows: TGCGCCAGCAGCCAACAGGGCCCGAACACTGAAGCTTTCTTT.

This clone is labeled as large. The chain is built from TRBV9 and TRBJ2-3, with TRBD2 matching over 8 bases. V trimming: 0 bases; J trimming: 3 bases; junction bases outside the gene matches: 3. CDR1 and CDR2 (germline): SGDLS, YYNGEE. The CDR3 consists of 15 residues. CDR3 loop: CASSVDSGVTDTQYF. For the CDR3, the DNA is TGTGCCAGCAGCGTAGATAGCGGGGTTACAGATACGCAGTATTTT.